The 26 T cell receptor beta chains given below trace back to one sample, sequenced in a study of T cells in Graves' hyperthyroidism and ophthalmopathy. TCR beta CDR3 region amplification was performed from RNA transcripts. HTBI primers drove first-round RT-PCR of the TCR CDR3. TCRdb redid the calling of the multiplex PCR reads with MiXCR, one entry per CDR3 protein. This sample has some 340,000 distinct CDR3 sequences, with roughly 13% found just once. Sequences were obtained from blood. The receptors come from a woman between 35 and 50 years old with Graves' ophthalmopathy.

The CDR3 region has the DNA TGTGCCATCAGTGACCTGAGCTCTGGAAACACCATATATTTT. Translation: CAISDLSSGNTIYF. The chain has TRBV10-3 and TRBJ1-3; no reliable D call. V was shortened by 3 bases and J by 0 bases, with 6 bases between the two germline ends. The germline V gene has CDR1 ENHRY and CDR2 SYGVKD. The CDR3 has 14 residues.

This clonotype was seen ten or more times. V and J are TRBV15 and TRBJ2-1, with 9 positions matching TRBD2. The CDR3 length is 16 residues. Trimming removed 0 bases from V and 6 bases from J; junction bases left unmatched: 6. Looked up from germline, CDR1 is LNHNV and CDR2 is YYDKDF (reference sequence). The CDR3: CATSREVAGVGNEQFF. CDR3 DNA: TGTGCCACCAGCAGAGAGGTAGCGGGAGTTGGCAATGAGCAGTTCTTC.

The table lists this clonotype with a few counts. This could be a read error, since a much larger clone is one nucleotide away. The chain couples TRBV6-5 to TRBJ2-1, with 7 nucleotides matching TRBD1. CDR1 is MNHEY, CDR2 SVGAGI, per germline. There are 14 residues in the CDR3. The CDR3 loop is CASSWTRQGTELFF. In nucleotides, the CDR3 is TGTGCCAGCAGTTGGACGCGACAGGGAACTGAGCTGTTCTTC.

This clonotype was counted a few times. The chain links TRBV30 to TRBJ2-7, with D possibly matching TRBD2 (6 bases). Germline V lookup: CDR1 GTSNPN, CDR2 SVGIG (reference sequence). Trimming shortened V by 8 bases and J by 0 bases, and 11 bases separated the two germline ends. This CDR3 is 12 amino acids long. The CDR3 DNA is TGTGCCCTCAGCGGGTTCTCCTACGAGCAGTACTTC. The encoded protein is CALSGFSYEQYF.

This clonotype has only a few counts. The rearrangement joins TRBV6-5 to TRBJ1-1; no reliable D call. V gave up 0 bases and J gave up 10 bases, with 12 bases separating them. Germline V gene sequence: CDR1 MNHEY, CDR2 SVGAGI. The CDR3 extends over 13 amino acids. CDR3 nucleotides: TGTGCCAGCAGTTACTCGACGGCGCAGTCAGCTTTCTTT. Translating it yields CASSYSTAQSAFF.

This clonotype has more than one count but fewer than ten. The V and J genes are TRBV12-3 or TRBV12-4 and TRBJ1-2; D call uncertain. Deletions cut 6 bases from V and 9 bases from J, with 23 bases between. The length of the CDR3 is 15 residues. The CDR3 region has the DNA TGTGCCAGCAGCGAAACCGGGATAGGGCCCGGGAGCTACACCTTC. This sequence encodes CASSETGIGPGSYTF.

J is TRBJ1-3 and V is TRBV25-1; D is undetermined. The CDR3 consists of 16 residues. CDR1 is MGHDK and CDR2 is SYGVNS in the germline V gene. V was pared by 6 bases and J by 0 bases, with 15 bases between. For the CDR3, the DNA is TGTGCCAGCAGCGCCACAGAGATAGACTCTGGAAACACCATATATTTT. Protein: CASSATEIDSGNTIYF.

Many counts were recorded for this clonotype. V gene TRBV7-9 combines with J gene TRBJ2-3, with TRBD1 matching over 10 bases. This CDR3 region has 14 residues. Germline V gene sequence: CDR1 SEHNR, CDR2 FQNEAQ (reference sequence). Germline trimming cut 3 bases from V and 4 bases from J; bases unmatched to any gene: 1. CDR3 loop: CASSFGQGADTQYF. Here the CDR3 DNA reads TGTGCCAGCAGCTTTGGACAGGGGGCAGATACGCAGTATTTT.

Remarks on this clonotype: Sequence at one end of the junction differs from germline and may be a read error. The chain couples TRBV5-1 to TRBJ1-4; possible D gene TRBD1, 5 bases. CDR1 SGHRS and CDR2 YFSETQ come from the germline V gene. The CDR3 totals 15 residues. The CDR3 DNA sequence: TGTGCCAGCAGCTTTGGGGGTCGGCAAACTGAAAAACTGTTTTTT. It is translated as CASSFGGRQTEKLFF.

This clonotype has ten or more counts. The chain joins TRBV9 to TRBJ2-1, with D possibly matching TRBD2 (5 bases). The CDR3 loop spans 15 amino acids. V lost 0 bases to trimming and J lost 4 bases, with 11 bases between them. The germline CDR1 and CDR2 sequences are SGDLS and YYNGEE. CDR3 residues: CASSVGAGTYNEQFF. Here the CDR3 DNA reads TGTGCCAGCAGCGTAGGGGCGGGTACATACAATGAGCAGTTCTTC. Based on the CDR3 plus reference TRBV9 and TRBJ2-1, the full variable domain is DSGVTQTPKHLITATGQRVTLRCSPRSGDLSVYWYQQSLDQGLQFLIQYYNGEERAKGNILERFSAQQFPDLHSELNLSSLELGDSALYFCASSVGAGTYNEQFFGPGTRLTVL.

This clonotype has ten or more counts. This rearrangement joins TRBV12-3 or TRBV12-4 to TRBJ1-2, with a weak D call TRBD1 (6 bases). V was shortened by 3 bases and J by 7 bases, with 12 bases between the two germline ends. The CDR3 totals 13 residues. This CDR3 is CASSLAGVGGYTF. The CDR3, as DNA: TGTGCCAGCAGTTTGGCAGGGGTGGGTGGCTACACCTTC.

This clonotype was observed at least ten times. The chain employs TRBV13 and TRBJ2-1; 7 bases line up with TRBD2. The germline gives CDR1 PRHDT, CDR2 FYEKMQ (reference sequence). The CDR3 totals 17 residues. V was pared by 4 bases and J by 3 bases, with 12 bases of the junction left unmatched. The CDR3 DNA sequence: TGTGCCAGCAGCTCCAAGATAGCGGGTCGGGACTACAATGAGCAGTTCTTC. Translation: CASSSKIAGRDYNEQFF.

There are many counts of this clonotype. The rearrangement links TRBV28 to TRBJ2-1; D gene uncertain. CDR1 and CDR2 from the germline V gene are MDHEN and SYDVKM. With 3 bases removed from V and 0 bases from J, the gap between germline ends came to 15 bases. The CDR3 length is 17 residues. The DNA for the CDR3 is TGTGCCAGCAGTTTGCTGGGCATTTCGGGCTCCTACAATGAGCAGTTCTTC. This encodes CASSLLGISGSYNEQFF.

This rearrangement joins TRBV28 to TRBJ2-3; D is unresolved. The CDR3 spans 13 residues. CDR1 is MDHEN, CDR2 SYDVKM, per germline. The germline V and J ends were trimmed by 2 bases and 10 bases, with 13 bases remaining between them. CDR3 residues: CASSLGVDRAQYF. The CDR3, as DNA: TGTGCCAGCAGTTTAGGAGTGGACCGGGCGCAGTATTTT.

The V and J genes are TRBV2 and TRBJ2-5; 13 nucleotides line up with TRBD2. Trimming took 3 bases from V and 7 from J; bases not matched to a gene: 8. The germline V gene has CDR1 SNHLY and CDR2 FYNNEI. The CDR3 has 16 residues. DNA for the CDR3: TGTGCCAGCAGTGACGATGGACTAGCGGGGGTTGGGACCCAGTACTTC. It is translated as CASSDDGLAGVGTQYF.

This clonotype occurred many times. The chain is built from TRBV20-1 and TRBJ2-5, with D unresolved. The CDR3 sequence is 12 residues long. The V end lost 6 bases, the J end lost 0 bases, and 8 bases lay between the germline ends. The germline CDR1 and CDR2 sequences are DFQATT and SNEGSKA (reference sequence). The CDR3 sequence is CSAKEYQETQYF. CDR3 nucleotides: TGCAGTGCCAAGGAGTACCAAGAGACCCAGTACTTC.

Turning to this clonotype: A much larger clone differs from this one at a single base, so this may be a read error. Because the CDR3 is missing its conserved closing phenylalanine or tryptophan, this is likely a read error. The gene calls are TRBV7-4 and TRBJ1-2; D call uncertain. The CDR3 sequence is 11 residues long. Trimming removed 5 bases from V and 8 bases from J, with 9 bases in between. Germline V gene sequence: CDR1 SGHVT, CDR2 SQSDAQ. This CDR3 is CASSTRGGYTL. In DNA form, the CDR3 reads TGTGCCAGCAGCACCCGAGGGGGCTACACCCTC.

This clonotype was found many times. This sequence joins TRBV10-3 and TRBJ2-5; 9 bases align to TRBD2. The junction had 6 bases not matched to a gene; V was cut back by 11 bases and J by 5 bases. Germline V lookup: CDR1 ENHRY, CDR2 SYGVKD. CDR3 size: 12 residues. CDR3 protein: CASTSGEETQYF. DNA for the CDR3: TGTGCCTCGACTAGCGGTGAGGAGACCCAGTACTTC.

The J gene is TRBJ1-1, the V gene TRBV29-1, with D perhaps matching TRBD1 (5 bases). The germline V gene has CDR1 SQVTM and CDR2 ANQGSEA. Between the trimmed V and J ends, which lost 6 bases and 8 bases, there was a span of 16 bases. This CDR3 is 12 amino acids long. The CDR3 DNA reads TGCAGCGTAGCAACAGGAAGCGGGGAAGCTTTCTTT. Translated: CSVATGSGEAFF.

This clonotype has ten or more counts. The rearrangement links TRBV6-1 to TRBJ2-1, with 12 bases aligning to TRBD2. V lost 3 bases to trimming and J lost 4 bases; unmatched junction nucleotides: 4. Per germline, CDR1 MNHNS and CDR2 SASEGT. CDR3 length equals 16 residues. CDR3 bases: TGTGCCAGCAGTGATTTCCTAGCGGGAGGGTACAATGAGCAGTTCTTC. It specifies CASSDFLAGGYNEQFF.

With respect to this clonotype: Being one base from a much bigger clone, this may be a read error. The J gene is TRBJ1-4, the V gene TRBV3-1; TRBD1 aligns across 7 bases. The V segment lost 4 bases and the J segment 6 bases; nucleotides outside the gene matches: 8. Per the germline V gene, CDR1 is LGHDT and CDR2 is YNNKEL (reference sequence). The CDR3 is 15 amino acids. Here the CDR3 DNA reads TGTGCCAGCAGCCGGAGGGGGCGCAGAGATGAAAAACTGTTTTTT. Protein product: CASSRRGRRDEKLFF.

This clonotype was detected ten times or more. The chain joins TRBV20-1 to TRBJ2-1; 8 bases line up with TRBD2. Germline V gives CDR1 DFQATT, CDR2 SNEGSKA (reference sequence). V was pared by 4 bases and J by 3 bases, with 8 bases of the junction left unmatched. The CDR3 has 15 amino acids. The CDR3 coding sequence is TGCAGTGCTAAAAATCGGGAGGGGCTCTACAATGAGCAGTTCTTC. It specifies CSAKNREGLYNEQFF.

In its sample, this clonotype was seen many times. The chain joins TRBV3-1 to TRBJ1-1; no reliable D call. Germline CDR1 is LGHDT and CDR2 is YNNKEL (reference sequence). Trimming cost V 3 bases and J 2 bases, with 10 bases left between them. CDR3 length: 14 residues. CDR3 in amino acids: CASSHSSSNTEAFF. Here the CDR3 DNA reads TGTGCCAGCAGCCACTCTTCGTCCAACACTGAAGCTTTCTTT. Together with reference TRBV3-1 and TRBJ1-1, the CDR3 gives the full variable domain: DTAVSQTPKYLVTQMGNDKSIKCEQNLGHDTMYWYKQDSKKFLKIMFSYNNKELIINETVPNRFSPKSPDKAHLNLHINSLELGDSAVYFCASSHSSSNTEAFFGQGTRLTVV.

The gene calls are TRBV4-2 and TRBJ1-3; the match to TRBD1 covers 10 bases. Germline CDR1 is LGHNA and CDR2 is YNFKEQ. The CDR3 runs 16 residues. J was trimmed by 8 bases and V by 3 bases; bases with no gene match: 10. This CDR3 reads CASSQSGQGIADTIYF. CDR3 DNA sequence: TGTGCCAGCAGCCAGTCGGGACAGGGGATAGCAGACACCATATATTTT.

The chain combines TRBV2 with TRBJ1-2, with a possible D match to TRBD1 (5 bases). V was cut by 9 bases and J by 0 bases, with 14 bases left in between. This CDR3 is 14 amino acids long. Germline CDR1 reads SNHLY; CDR2 reads FYNNEI. DNA for the CDR3: TGTGCCAGTGACATAGCGGGGGCTAACTATGGCTACACCTTC. It specifies CASDIAGANYGYTF.

This clonotype showed up many times. V is TRBV6-1 and J is TRBJ1-4; D not certain. The CDR3 consists of 16 residues. V lost 1 base and J 0 bases, leaving 9 bases between the germline ends. Germline CDR1 and CDR2: MNHNS and SASEGT. The CDR3 DNA follows: TGTGCCAGCAGTGAAGGACACCTTGCAACTAATGAAAAACTGTTTTTT. Its translation is CASSEGHLATNEKLFF.